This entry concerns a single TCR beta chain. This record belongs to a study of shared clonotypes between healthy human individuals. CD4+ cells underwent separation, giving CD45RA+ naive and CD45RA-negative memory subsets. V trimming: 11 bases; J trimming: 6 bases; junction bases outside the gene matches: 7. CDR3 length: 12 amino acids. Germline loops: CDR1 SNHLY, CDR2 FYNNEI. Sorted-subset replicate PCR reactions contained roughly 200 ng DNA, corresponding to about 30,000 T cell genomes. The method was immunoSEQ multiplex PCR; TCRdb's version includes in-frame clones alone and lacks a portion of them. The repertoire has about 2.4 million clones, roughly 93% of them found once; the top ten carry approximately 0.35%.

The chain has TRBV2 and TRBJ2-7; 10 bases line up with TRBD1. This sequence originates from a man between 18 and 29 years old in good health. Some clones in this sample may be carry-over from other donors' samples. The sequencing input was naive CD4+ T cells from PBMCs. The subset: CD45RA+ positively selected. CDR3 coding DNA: TGTGCCGGCCGGGACAGGGGACCCGAGCAGTACTTC. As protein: CAGRDRGPEQYF.